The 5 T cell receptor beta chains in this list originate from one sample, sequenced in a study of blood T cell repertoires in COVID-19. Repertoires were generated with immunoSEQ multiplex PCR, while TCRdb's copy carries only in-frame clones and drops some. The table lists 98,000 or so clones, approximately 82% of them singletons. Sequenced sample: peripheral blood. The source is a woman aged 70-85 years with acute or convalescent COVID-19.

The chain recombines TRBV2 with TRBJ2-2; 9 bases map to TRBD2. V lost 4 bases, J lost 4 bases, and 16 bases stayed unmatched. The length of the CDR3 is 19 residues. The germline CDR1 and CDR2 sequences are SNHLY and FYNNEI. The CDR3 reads CASSGHARAGGRSTGELFF. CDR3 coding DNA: TGTGCCAGCAGTGGCCACGCGCGGGCGGGGGGGCGAAGCACCGGGGAGCTGTTTTTT. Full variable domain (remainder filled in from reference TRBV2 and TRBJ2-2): EPEVTQTPSHQVTQMGQEVILRCVPISNHLYFYWYRQILGQKVEFLVSFYNNEISEKSEIFDDQFSVERPDGSNFTLKIRSTKLEDSAMYFCASSGHARAGGRSTGELFFGEGSRLTVL.

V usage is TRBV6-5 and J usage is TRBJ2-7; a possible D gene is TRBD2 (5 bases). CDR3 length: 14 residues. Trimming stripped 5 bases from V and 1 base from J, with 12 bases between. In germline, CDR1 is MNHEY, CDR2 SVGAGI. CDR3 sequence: CASSPRVGSYEQYF. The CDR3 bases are TGTGCCAGCAGTCCGAGGGTAGGTTCCTACGAGCAGTACTTC.

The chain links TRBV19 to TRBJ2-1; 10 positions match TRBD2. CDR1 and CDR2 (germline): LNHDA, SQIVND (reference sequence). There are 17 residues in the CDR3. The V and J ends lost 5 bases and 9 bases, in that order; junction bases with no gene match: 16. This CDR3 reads CASSRGPSGRAGSEQFF. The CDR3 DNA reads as TGTGCCAGTAGTCGGGGCCCCAGCGGGAGGGCCGGGAGTGAGCAGTTCTTC. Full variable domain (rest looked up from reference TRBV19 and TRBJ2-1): DGGITQSPKYLFRKEGQNVTLSCEQNLNHDAMYWYRQDPGQGLRLIYYSQIVNDFQKGDIAEGYSVSREKKESFPLTVTSAQKNPTAFYLCASSRGPSGRAGSEQFFGPGTRLTVL.

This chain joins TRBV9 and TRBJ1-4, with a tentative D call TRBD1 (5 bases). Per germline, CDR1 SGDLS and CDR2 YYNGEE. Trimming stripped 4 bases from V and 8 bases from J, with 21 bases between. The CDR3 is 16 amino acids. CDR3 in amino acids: CASSPNQGSGREKLFF. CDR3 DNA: TGTGCCAGCAGCCCTAATCAGGGCTCGGGCCGGGAAAAACTGTTTTTT.

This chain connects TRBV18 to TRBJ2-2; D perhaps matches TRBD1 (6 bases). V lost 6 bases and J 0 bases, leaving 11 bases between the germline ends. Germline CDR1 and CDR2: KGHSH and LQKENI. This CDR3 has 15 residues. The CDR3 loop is CASSPGQSNTGELFF. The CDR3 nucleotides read TGTGCCAGCTCCCCGGGACAATCGAACACCGGGGAGCTGTTTTTT.